A selection of T cell receptor beta chains follows, all from one sample in a study of monozygotic twins with inflammatory bowel disease. Reanalyzing the 5' RACE reads, TCRdb keeps one entry per CDR3 protein, without DNA. This sample contains hundreds of thousands of distinct CDR3 sequences. The sequencing input was blood. These receptors were taken from a human donor with ulcerative colitis or Crohn's disease, or a healthy co-twin of an affected twin (not recorded which). The CDR3 runs from the conserved cysteine through the conserved F or W. Each record gives: V gene, J gene, CDR3 protein.

>TRBV29-1|TRBJ1-2
CSVEWQGKDGYTF
>TRBV7-2|TRBJ2-7
CASSLGWDRVYEQYF
>TRBV5-1|TRBJ1-1
CASPFPRMNTEAFF
>TRBV4-2|TRBJ2-1
CASSQDSGQYNEQFF
>TRBV11-3|TRBJ1-1
CASSGGIGEAFF
>TRBV20-1|TRBJ2-3
CSAPLGGSQADTQYF
>TRBV7-9|TRBJ2-2
CASSFTTGATGELFF
>TRBV5-1|TRBJ2-1
CASSPGTVYNEQFF
>TRBV5-1|TRBJ2-2
CASSPGTSGLTGELFF
>TRBV29-1|TRBJ2-1
CSVGVRGDSYNEQFF
>TRBV3-1|TRBJ1-3
CASSQDSGRTIYF
>TRBV10-3|TRBJ2-1
CAISESSLGNEQFF
>TRBV7-9|TRBJ2-7
CASSPWATPYEQYF
>TRBV5-1|TRBJ2-2
CASSQGPLPGQVNTGELFF
>TRBV20-1|TRBJ2-3
CSARSWGTDTQYF
>TRBV9|TRBJ1-5
CASSPQGYSNQPQHF
>TRBV12-3/TRBV12-4|TRBJ1-6
CASSSQGARSPLHF
>TRBV5-1|TRBJ1-1
CASSKGEPKVTEAFF
>TRBV19|TRBJ1-5
CASSPSVGRQPQHF
>TRBV7-2|TRBJ1-1
CASSFQGAVTEAFF
>TRBV7-6|TRBJ1-1
CASSSKGGTEAFF
>TRBV3-1|TRBJ2-2
CASSPGLAGAGELFF
>TRBV7-3|TRBJ2-4
CASSSGLAGGPQYF
>TRBV5-1|TRBJ2-2
CASALRASGNTGELFF
>TRBV18|TRBJ1-3
CASSEQAYSGNTIYF
>TRBV6-1|TRBJ2-5
CASSPLKRGIQETQYF
>TRBV19|TRBJ2-5
CASSMTGKETQYF
>TRBV7-3|TRBJ2-3
CASSSLQGRPDTQYF
>TRBV20-1|TRBJ2-1
CSAHRDPAWEEQFF
>TRBV18|TRBJ1-1
CASETATGMNTEAFF
>TRBV20-1|TRBJ1-3
CSARRGSSDTIYF
>TRBV5-4|TRBJ2-7
CASSLAGSAGLRFSYEQYF
>TRBV6-1|TRBJ2-1
CASSRHPNEQFF
>TRBV7-2|TRBJ1-1
CASSSGRPNTEAFF
>TRBV7-2|TRBJ2-3
CASSLNQGTIDTQYF
>TRBV5-1|TRBJ2-3
CASSLAGLGGGSTDTQYF
>TRBV5-5|TRBJ2-1
CASSPSVTNYNEQFF
>TRBV28|TRBJ1-2
CASRPAGQNYGYTF
>TRBV7-2|TRBJ2-2
CASRFDTGELFF
>TRBV14|TRBJ2-5
CASSRGRVETQYF
>TRBV5-1|TRBJ2-7
CASSFLGQGIHEQYF
>TRBV5-6|TRBJ2-1
CASSLDPSKYEQFF
>TRBV12-5|TRBJ2-2
CASGLHVGGTGELFF
>TRBV25-1|TRBJ2-3
CASKKGSSDTQYF
>TRBV28|TRBJ2-3
CASSLGFAGGPRGSTDTQYF
>TRBV7-2|TRBJ2-2
CASTGQNTGELFF
>TRBV9|TRBJ2-5
CASSVGQGSIGETQYF
>TRBV30|TRBJ2-7
CAWPNRRSSYEQYF
>TRBV20-1|TRBJ2-1
CSASRDGVNNEQFF
>TRBV27|TRBJ1-1
CASRTQGSKAFF
>TRBV7-2|TRBJ2-6
CASSLVGGSSGANVLTF
>TRBV7-2|TRBJ2-7
CASSVTSGGNYEQYF
>TRBV10-3|TRBJ1-2
CAISGPNYGYTF